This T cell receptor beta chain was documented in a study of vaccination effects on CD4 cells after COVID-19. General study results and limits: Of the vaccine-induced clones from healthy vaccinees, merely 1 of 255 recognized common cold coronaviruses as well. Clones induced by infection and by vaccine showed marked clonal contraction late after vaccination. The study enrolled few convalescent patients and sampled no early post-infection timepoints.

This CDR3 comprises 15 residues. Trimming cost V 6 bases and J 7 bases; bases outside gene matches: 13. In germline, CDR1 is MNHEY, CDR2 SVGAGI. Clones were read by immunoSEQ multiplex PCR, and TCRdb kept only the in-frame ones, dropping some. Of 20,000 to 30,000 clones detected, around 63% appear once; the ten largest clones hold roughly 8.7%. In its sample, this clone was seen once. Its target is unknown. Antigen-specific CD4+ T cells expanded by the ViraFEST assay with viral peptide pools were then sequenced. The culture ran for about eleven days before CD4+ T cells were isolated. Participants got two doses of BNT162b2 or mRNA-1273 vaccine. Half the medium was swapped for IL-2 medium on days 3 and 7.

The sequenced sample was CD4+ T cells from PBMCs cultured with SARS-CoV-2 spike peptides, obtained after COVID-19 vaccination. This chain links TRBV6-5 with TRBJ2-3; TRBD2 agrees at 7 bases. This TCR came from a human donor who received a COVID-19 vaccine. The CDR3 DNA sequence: TGTGCCAGCAGGGGATGGACTAGTATCAGGAATACGCAGTATTTT. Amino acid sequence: CASRGWTSIRNTQYF.